The T cell receptor beta chain under discussion was sequenced for a study of blood T cell repertoires in COVID-19. The overall study: From T cells, B-cell-depleted T cells, or PBMCs came the material, which was cDNA or gDNA.

Under the authors' procedure: The authors estimated nucleated cell counts from reference gene primer amplification. Using immunoSEQ multiplex PCR, the repertoire was profiled, and TCRdb retains in-frame clones only, with some absent. From that table come the V and J calls and clone size; the DNA was used to work out D and trimming. The sample consists of about 210,000 clones, around nine tenths of them appearing once. V was pared by 4 bases and J by 4 bases, with 9 bases of the junction left unmatched. The CDR3 is 15 amino acids. Germline-derived CDR1 and CDR2 are SGHRS and YFSETQ. This sequence joins TRBV5-1 and TRBJ1-1; 8 nucleotides match TRBD1. The clonotype comes from a woman aged 40 to 49 with acute or convalescent COVID-19. The material sequenced was peripheral blood. Written as DNA, the CDR3 is TGCGCCAGCAGCGGGAGACCCACAGGGGGCACTGAAGCTTTCTTT. Translating gives CASSGRPTGGTEAFF. Supplemented by reference TRBV5-1 and TRBJ1-1, the full variable domain reads KAGVTQTPRYLIKTRGQQVTLSCSPISGHRSVSWYQQTPGQGLQFLFEYFSETQRNKGNFPGRFSGRQFSNSRSEMNVSTLELGDSALYLCASSGRPTGGTEAFFGQGTRLTVV.